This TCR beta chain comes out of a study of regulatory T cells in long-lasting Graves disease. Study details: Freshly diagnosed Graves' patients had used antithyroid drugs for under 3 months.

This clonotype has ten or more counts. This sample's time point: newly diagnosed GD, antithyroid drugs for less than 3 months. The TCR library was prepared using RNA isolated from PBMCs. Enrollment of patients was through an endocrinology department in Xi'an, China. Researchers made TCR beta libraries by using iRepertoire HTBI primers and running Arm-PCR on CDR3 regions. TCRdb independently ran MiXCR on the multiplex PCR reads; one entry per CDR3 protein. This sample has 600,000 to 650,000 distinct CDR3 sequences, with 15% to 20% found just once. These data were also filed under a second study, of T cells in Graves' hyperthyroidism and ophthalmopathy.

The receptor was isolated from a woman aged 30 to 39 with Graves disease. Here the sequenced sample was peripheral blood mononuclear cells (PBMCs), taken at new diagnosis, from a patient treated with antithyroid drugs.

In nucleotides, the CDR3 is TGTGCCAGCAGCTTGACCGGGCCCCTGGAAGAGACCCAGTACTTC. Translated: CASSLTGPLEETQYF. The V call is TRBV12-3 or TRBV12-4, the J call TRBJ2-5; D remains ambiguous. This CDR3 has 15 residues. The V end lost 6 bases, the J end lost 3 bases, and 17 bases lay between the germline ends.